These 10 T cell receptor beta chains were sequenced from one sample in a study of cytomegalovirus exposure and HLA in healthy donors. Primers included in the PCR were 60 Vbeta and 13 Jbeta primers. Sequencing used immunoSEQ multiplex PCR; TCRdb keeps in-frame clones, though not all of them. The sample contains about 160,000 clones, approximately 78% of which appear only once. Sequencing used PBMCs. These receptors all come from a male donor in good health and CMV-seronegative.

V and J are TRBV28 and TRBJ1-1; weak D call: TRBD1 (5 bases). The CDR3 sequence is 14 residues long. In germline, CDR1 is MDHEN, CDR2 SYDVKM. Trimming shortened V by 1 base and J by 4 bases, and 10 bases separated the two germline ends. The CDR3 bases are TGTGCCAGCAGTTTATCGTCAGGGCTCACTGAAGCTTTCTTT. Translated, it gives CASSLSSGLTEAFF. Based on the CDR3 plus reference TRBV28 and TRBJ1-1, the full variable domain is DVKVTQSSRYLVKRTGEKVFLECVQDMDHENMFWYRQDPGLGLRLIYFSYDVKMKEKGDIPEGYSVSREKKERFSLILESASTNQTSMYLCASSLSSGLTEAFFGQGTRLTVV.

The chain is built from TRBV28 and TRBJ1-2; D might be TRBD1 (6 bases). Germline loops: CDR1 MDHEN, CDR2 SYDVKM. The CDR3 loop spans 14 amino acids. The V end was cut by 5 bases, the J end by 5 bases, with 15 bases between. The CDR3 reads CASSPTGQAYGYTF. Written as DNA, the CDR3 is TGTGCCAGCAGTCCGACGGGACAAGCTTATGGCTACACCTTC.

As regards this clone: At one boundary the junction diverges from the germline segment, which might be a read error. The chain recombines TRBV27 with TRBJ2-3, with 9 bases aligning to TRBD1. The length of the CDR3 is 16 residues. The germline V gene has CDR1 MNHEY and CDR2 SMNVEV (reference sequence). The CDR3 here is CASSVSGQGVTDTQYF. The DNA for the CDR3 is TGTGCCAGCAGTGTATCGGGACAGGGCGTCACAGATACGCAGTATTTT.

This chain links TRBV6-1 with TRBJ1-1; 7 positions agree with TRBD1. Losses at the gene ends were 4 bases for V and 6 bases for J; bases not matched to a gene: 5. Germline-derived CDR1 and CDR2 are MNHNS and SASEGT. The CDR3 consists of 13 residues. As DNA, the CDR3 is TGTGCCAGCAGTGGGTCGGGACAGTCTGAAGCTTTCTTT. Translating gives CASSGSGQSEAFF.

The DNA of the CDR3 is TGTGCCAGCAGCGTAGGATCGACAGGCGGCTATGGCTACACCTTC. Translated: CASSVGSTGGYGYTF. V usage is TRBV9 and J usage is TRBJ1-2, with D possibly being TRBD1 (6 bases). This CDR3 comprises 15 residues. Germline CDR1 SGDLS, CDR2 YYNGEE. With 0 bases removed from V and 4 bases from J, the gap between germline ends came to 13 bases.

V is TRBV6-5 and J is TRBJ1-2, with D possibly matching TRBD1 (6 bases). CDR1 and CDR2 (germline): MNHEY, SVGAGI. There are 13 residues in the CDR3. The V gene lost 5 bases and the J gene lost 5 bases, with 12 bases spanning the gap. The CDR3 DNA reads TGTGCCAGCAGTGAAGGGGACATATATGGCTACACCTTC. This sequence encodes CASSEGDIYGYTF.

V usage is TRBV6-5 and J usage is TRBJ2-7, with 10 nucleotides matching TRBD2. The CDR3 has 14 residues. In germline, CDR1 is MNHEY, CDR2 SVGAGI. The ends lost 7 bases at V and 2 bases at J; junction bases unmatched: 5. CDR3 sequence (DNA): TGTGCCAGCAAAACCCTAGCGGGAGCCTACGAGCAGTACTTC. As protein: CASKTLAGAYEQYF.

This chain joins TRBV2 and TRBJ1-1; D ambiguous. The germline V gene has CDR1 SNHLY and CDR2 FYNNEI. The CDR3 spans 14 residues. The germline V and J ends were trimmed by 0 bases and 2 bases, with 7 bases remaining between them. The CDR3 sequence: CASSEALSNTEAFF. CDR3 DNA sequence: TGTGCCAGCAGTGAAGCCCTATCAAACACTGAAGCTTTCTTT. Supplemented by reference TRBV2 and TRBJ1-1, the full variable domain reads EPEVTQTPSHQVTQMGQEVILRCVPISNHLYFYWYRQILGQKVEFLVSFYNNEISEKSEIFDDQFSVERPDGSNFTLKIRSTKLEDSAMYFCASSEALSNTEAFFGQGTRLTVV.

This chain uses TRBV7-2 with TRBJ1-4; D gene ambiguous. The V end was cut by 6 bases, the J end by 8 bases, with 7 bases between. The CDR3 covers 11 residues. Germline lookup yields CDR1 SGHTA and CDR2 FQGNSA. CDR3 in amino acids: CASSPGEKLFF. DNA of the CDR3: TGTGCCAGCAGTCCGGGAGAAAAACTGTTTTTT.

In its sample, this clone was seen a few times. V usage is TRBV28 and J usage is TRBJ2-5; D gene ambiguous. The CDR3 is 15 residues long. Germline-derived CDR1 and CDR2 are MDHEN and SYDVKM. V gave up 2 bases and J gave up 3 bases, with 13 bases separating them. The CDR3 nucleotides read TGTGCCAGCAGTTTAGAGAGAAAACAGAAAGAGACCCAGTACTTC. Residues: CASSLERKQKETQYF.